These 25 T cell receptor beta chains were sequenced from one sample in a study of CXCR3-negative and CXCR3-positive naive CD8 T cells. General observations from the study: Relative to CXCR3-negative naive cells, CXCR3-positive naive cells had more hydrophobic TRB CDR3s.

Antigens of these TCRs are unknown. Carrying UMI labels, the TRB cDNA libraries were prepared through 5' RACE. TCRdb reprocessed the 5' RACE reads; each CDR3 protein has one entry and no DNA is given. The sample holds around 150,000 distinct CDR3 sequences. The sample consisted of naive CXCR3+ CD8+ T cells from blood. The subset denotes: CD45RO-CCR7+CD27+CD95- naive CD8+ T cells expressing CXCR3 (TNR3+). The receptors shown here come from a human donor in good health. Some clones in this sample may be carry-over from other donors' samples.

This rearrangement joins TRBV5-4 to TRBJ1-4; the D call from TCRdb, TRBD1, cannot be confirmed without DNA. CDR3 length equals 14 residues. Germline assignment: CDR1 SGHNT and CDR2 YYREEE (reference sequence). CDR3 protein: CASSPGTDEGKLFF.

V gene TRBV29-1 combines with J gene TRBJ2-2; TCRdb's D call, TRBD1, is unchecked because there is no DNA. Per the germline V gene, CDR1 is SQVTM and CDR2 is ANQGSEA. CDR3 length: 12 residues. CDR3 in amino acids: CSVEARAGELFF.

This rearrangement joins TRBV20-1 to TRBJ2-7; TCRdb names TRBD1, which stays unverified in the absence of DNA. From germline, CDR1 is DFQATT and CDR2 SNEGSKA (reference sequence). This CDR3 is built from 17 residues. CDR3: CSARGYSTGAIRGEQYF.

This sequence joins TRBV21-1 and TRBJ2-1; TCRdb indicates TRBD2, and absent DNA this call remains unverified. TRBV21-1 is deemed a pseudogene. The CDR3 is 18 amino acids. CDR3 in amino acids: CASSKPLLSEREWCEQFF.

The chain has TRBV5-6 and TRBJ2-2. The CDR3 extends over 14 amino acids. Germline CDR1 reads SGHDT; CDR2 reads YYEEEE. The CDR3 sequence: CASSSDANTGELFF.

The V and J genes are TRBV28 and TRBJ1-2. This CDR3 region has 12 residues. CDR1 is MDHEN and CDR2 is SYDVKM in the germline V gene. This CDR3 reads CASSFSSYGYTF.

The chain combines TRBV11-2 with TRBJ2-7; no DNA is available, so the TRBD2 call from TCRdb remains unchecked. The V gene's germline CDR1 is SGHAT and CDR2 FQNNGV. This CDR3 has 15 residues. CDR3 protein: CASSLGGSNLYEQYF.

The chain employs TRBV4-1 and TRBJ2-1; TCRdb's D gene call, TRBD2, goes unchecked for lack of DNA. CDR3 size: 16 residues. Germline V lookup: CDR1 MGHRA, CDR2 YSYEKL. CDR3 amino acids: CASSQGWEGLWNEQFF.

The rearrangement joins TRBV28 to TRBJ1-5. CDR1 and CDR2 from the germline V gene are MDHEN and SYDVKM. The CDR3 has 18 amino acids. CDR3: CASSIPLQNPYSNQPQHF.

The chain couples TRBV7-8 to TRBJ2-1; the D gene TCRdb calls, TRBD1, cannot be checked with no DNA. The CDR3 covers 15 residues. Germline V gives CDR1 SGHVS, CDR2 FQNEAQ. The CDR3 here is CASSGPLSSYNEQFF.

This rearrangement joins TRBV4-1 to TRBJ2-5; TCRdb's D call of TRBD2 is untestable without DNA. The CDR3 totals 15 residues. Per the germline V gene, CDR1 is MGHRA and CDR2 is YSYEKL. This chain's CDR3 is CASSARPAGTETQYF.

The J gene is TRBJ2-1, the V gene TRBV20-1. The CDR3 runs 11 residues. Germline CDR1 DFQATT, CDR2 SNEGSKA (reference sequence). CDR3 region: CSARGVNEQFF.

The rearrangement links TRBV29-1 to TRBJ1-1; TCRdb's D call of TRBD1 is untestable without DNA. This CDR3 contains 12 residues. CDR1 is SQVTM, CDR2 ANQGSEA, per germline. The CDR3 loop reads CSGLGVSTEAFF.

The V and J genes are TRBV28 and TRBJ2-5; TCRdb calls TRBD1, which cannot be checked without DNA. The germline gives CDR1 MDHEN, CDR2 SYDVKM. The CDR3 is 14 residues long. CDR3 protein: CASSPRGGVETQYF.

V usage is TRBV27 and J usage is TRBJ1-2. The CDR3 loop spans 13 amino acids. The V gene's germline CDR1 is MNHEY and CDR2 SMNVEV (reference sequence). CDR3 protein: CASSLGGSYGYTF.

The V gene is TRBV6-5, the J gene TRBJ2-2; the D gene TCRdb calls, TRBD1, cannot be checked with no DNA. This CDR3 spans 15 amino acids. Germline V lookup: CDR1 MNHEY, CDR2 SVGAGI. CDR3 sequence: CASTLGQGNTGELFF.

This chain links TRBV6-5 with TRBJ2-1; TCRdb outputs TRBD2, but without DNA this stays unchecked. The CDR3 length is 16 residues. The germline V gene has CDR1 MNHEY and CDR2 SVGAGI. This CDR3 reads CASSPTMGLAGDEQFF.

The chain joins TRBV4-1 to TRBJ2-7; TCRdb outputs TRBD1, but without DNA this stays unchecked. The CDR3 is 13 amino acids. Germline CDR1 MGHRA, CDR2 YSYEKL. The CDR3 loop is CASSQQGVDEQYF.

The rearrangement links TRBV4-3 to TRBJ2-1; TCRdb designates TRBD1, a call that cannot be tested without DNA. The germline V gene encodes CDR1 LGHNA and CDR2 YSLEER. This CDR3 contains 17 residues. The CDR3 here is CASSQEWSWGNYNEQFF.

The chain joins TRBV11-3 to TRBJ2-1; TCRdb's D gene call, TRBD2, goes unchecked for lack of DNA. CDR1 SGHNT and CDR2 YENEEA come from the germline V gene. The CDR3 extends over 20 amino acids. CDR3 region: CASSLATMGLAGGPYNEQFF.

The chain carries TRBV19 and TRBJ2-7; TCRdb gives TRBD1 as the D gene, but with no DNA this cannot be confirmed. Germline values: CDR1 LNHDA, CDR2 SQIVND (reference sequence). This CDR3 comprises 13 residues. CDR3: CASSITGVYEQYF.

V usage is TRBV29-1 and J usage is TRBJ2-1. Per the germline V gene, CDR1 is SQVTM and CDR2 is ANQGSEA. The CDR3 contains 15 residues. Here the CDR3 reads CSVRRASSSYNEQFF.

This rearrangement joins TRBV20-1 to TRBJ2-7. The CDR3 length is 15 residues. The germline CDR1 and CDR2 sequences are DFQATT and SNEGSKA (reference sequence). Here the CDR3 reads CSASMPDRSSYEQYF.

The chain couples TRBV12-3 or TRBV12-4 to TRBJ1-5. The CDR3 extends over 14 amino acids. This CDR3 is CASSLAPTGQPQHF.

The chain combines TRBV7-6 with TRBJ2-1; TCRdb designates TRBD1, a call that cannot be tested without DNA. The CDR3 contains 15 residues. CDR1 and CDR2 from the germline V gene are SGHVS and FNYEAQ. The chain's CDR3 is CASSQGPIYYNEQFF.